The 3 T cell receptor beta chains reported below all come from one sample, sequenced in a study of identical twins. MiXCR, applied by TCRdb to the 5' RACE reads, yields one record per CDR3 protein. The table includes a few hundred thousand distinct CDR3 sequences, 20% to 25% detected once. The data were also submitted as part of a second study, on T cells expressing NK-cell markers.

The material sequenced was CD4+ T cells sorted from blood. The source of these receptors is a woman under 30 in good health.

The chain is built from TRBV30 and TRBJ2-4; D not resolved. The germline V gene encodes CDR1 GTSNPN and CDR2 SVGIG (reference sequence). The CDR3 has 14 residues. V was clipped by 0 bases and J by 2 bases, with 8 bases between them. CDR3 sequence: CAWSVSVTKNIQYF. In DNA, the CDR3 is TGTGCCTGGAGTGTGAGTGTTACCAAAAACATTCAGTACTTC.

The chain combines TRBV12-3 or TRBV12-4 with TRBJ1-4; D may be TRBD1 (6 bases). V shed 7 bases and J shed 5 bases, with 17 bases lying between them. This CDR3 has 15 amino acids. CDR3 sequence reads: CASTENRAGNEKLFF. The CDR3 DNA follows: TGTGCCAGCACCGAGAACAGGGCCGGGAATGAAAAACTGTTTTTT.

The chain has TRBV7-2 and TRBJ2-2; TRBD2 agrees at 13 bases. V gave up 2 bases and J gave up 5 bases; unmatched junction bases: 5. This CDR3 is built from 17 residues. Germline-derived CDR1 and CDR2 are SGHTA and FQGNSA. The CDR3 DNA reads TGTGCCAGCAGCTTATTAAGGACTAGCGGGGGTACCGGGGAGCTGTTTTTT. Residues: CASSLLRTSGGTGELFF.